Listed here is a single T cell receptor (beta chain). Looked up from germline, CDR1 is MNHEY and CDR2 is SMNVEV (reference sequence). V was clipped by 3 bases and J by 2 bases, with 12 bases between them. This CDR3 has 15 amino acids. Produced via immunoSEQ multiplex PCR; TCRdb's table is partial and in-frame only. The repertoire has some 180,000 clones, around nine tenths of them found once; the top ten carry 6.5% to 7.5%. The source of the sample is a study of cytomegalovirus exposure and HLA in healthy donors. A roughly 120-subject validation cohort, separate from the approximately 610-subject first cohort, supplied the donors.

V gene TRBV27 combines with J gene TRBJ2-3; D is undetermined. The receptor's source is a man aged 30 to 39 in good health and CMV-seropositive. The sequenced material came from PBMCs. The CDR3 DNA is TGTGCCAGCAGTTTGGGGTCCGGTAACACAGATACGCAGTATTTT. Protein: CASSLGSGNTDTQYF.